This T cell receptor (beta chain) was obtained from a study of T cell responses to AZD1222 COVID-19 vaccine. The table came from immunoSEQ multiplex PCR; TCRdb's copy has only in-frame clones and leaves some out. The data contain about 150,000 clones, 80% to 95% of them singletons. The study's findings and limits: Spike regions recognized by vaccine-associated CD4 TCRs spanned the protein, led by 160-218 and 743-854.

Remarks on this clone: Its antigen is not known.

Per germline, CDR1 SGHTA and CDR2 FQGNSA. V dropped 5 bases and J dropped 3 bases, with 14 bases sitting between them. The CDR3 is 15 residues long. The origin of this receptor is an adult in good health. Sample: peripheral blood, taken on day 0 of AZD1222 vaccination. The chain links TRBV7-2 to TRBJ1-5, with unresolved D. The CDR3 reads CASSPDGNINQPQHF. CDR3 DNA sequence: TGTGCCAGCAGCCCCGACGGAAACATCAATCAGCCCCAGCATTTT.